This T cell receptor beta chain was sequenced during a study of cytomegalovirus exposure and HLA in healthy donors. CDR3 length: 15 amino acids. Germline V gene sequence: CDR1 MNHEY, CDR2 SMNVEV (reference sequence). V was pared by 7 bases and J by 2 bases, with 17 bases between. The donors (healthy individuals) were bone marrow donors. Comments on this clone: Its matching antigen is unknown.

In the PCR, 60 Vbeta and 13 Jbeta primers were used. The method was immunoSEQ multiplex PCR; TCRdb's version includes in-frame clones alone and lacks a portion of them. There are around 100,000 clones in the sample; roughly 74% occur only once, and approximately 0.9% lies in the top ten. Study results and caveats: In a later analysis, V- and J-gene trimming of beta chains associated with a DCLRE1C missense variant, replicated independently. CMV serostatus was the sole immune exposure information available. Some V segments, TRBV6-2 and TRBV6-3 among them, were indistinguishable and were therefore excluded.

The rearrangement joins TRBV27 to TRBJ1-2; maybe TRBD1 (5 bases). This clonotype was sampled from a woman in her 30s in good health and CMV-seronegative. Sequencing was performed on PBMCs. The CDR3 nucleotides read TGTGCCAGCAAAGTGCTGGGGACTGGGAACTATGGCTACACCTTC. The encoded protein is CASKVLGTGNYGYTF.